The 31 T cell receptor beta chains presented below share a single source sample, sequenced in a study of control samples from healthy donors and cancer patients. The repertoire was sequenced with immunoSEQ multiplex PCR; TCRdb's copy has only in-frame clones and lacks some. This sample yields about 86,000 clones, of which roughly 91% are seen a single time; 9% to 10% belongs to the top ten. Material: PBMCs. The receptor set was obtained from a woman aged 50 to 65 with colorectal cancer.

The rearrangement links TRBV9 to TRBJ1-4; TRBD1 is a possible D gene (5 bases). Trimming removed 4 bases from V and 4 bases from J, with 14 bases in between. This CDR3 region has 15 residues. Germline lookup yields CDR1 SGDLS and CDR2 YYNGEE. The CDR3 spells CASSLRDGRNEKLFF. CDR3 coding DNA: TGTGCCAGCAGCCTCCGGGACGGACGTAATGAAAAACTGTTTTTT.

The V and J genes are TRBV7-2 and TRBJ2-1; the match to TRBD2 covers 14 bases. The CDR3 length is 14 residues. CDR1 is SGHTA and CDR2 is FQGNSA in the germline V gene. With V trimmed by 5 bases and J by 9 bases, 3 bases remained unmatched. Here the CDR3 reads CASSPGLAGAEQFF. As DNA, the CDR3 is TGTGCCAGCAGCCCGGGACTAGCGGGGGCTGAGCAGTTCTTC.

This clone was recorded once. The V call is TRBV7-9, the J call TRBJ2-3; TRBD2 might be the D (6 bases). Germline CDR1 and CDR2: SEHNR and FQNEAQ (reference sequence). Trimming took 4 bases from V and 3 from J, leaving 23 bases between them. CDR3 length: 18 residues. CDR3: CASSSAGRTSQRTDTQYF. CDR3 DNA: TGTGCCAGCAGCTCCGCGGGGCGAACTAGCCAGAGGACAGATACGCAGTATTTT.

This clone was observed once. This sequence joins TRBV5-1 and TRBJ2-3; either TRBD1 or TRBD2 may fit D (5 bases each). V was trimmed by 3 bases and J by 0 bases, leaving 14 bases between them. The CDR3 consists of 16 residues. CDR1 SGHRS and CDR2 YFSETQ come from the germline V gene. CDR3 bases: TGCGCCAGCAGCTCACCCCGGGACCGCAGCACAGATACGCAGTATTTT. It encodes CASSSPRDRSTDTQYF.

V gene TRBV5-4 combines with J gene TRBJ1-2; the D gene is possibly TRBD1 (6 bases). With 0 bases removed from V and 8 bases from J, the gap between germline ends came to 17 bases. The CDR3 is 15 amino acids. Germline V gene sequence: CDR1 SGHNT, CDR2 YYREEE (reference sequence). The CDR3 region has the DNA TGTGCCAGCAGCTTGGCGCCTAAGGGGGATTGGGGCTACACCTTC. Encoded protein: CASSLAPKGDWGYTF.

The genes are TRBV4-2 and TRBJ2-3, with TRBD2 matching over 10 bases. Germline loops: CDR1 LGHNA, CDR2 YNFKEQ. The V segment lost 0 bases and the J segment 4 bases; nucleotides outside the gene matches: 1. The CDR3 spans 15 residues. Here the CDR3 reads CASSQDTSGADTQYF. CDR3 in DNA: TGTGCCAGCAGCCAAGATACTAGCGGGGCAGATACGCAGTATTTT.

The gene calls are TRBV19 and TRBJ2-3, with 13 bases identical to TRBD2. The V and J ends lost 4 bases and 0 bases, in that order; junction bases with no gene match: 4. Germline V gives CDR1 LNHDA, CDR2 SQIVND (reference sequence). This CDR3 comprises 17 residues. The CDR3 region has the DNA TGTGCCAGTAGTAGAGGACTAGCGGGAGCTAGCACAGATACGCAGTATTTT. Translating gives CASSRGLAGASTDTQYF.

The chain links TRBV15 to TRBJ1-5; D gene ambiguous. Trimming stripped 0 bases from V and 7 bases from J, with 7 bases between. The CDR3 length is 13 residues. CDR1 is LNHNV and CDR2 is YYDKDF in the germline V gene (reference sequence). The CDR3 nucleotides read TGTGCCACCAGCAGAGATACTGGGCAGCCCCAGCATTTT. This codes for CATSRDTGQPQHF.

The V and J genes are TRBV4-3 and TRBJ1-5, with no clear D. V was trimmed by 0 bases and J by 0 bases, leaving 12 bases between them. The CDR3 runs 17 residues. Germline CDR1 reads LGHNA; CDR2 reads YSLEER. The CDR3 DNA reads as TGCGCCAGCAGCCAAGATTGGTCGAGGGCTAGCAATCAGCCCCAGCATTTT. It translates to CASSQDWSRASNQPQHF.

The chain uses TRBV30 and TRBJ1-1; the D is unclear. Per the germline V gene, CDR1 is GTSNPN and CDR2 is SVGIG (reference sequence). This CDR3 is built from 15 residues. The ends were cut back, 1 base at V and 6 bases at J, with 18 bases in the middle. CDR3 in DNA: TGTGCCTGGAGTGCCACTCCGGTGGGGAGGGCTGAAGCTTTCTTT. Amino acids: CAWSATPVGRAEAFF.

The chain uses TRBV3-1 (or the pseudogene TRBV3-2) and TRBJ1-1; D is perhaps TRBD1 (5 bases). CDR3 size: 13 residues. From germline, CDR1 is LGHDT and CDR2 YNNKEL (reference sequence). V dropped 0 bases and J dropped 3 bases, with 5 bases sitting between them. Written as DNA, the CDR3 is TGTGCCAGCAGCCAAGACAGGGACACTGAAGCTTTCTTT. The encoded protein is CASSQDRDTEAFF.

The rearrangement joins TRBV2 to TRBJ1-1; maybe TRBD1 (5 bases). The germline V gene encodes CDR1 SNHLY and CDR2 FYNNEI. The V and J ends lost 4 bases and 1 base respectively, with 10 bases between them. The CDR3 contains 14 residues. This CDR3 is CASSGSQGNTEAFF. DNA for the CDR3: TGTGCCAGCAGTGGAAGTCAGGGGAACACTGAAGCTTTCTTT.

The chain has TRBV5-4 and TRBJ2-1, with TRBD2 matching 9 bases. V trimming: 4 bases; J trimming: 7 bases; junction bases outside the gene matches: 6. Germline loops: CDR1 SGHNT, CDR2 YYREEE (reference sequence). The CDR3 totals 14 residues. In DNA form, the CDR3 reads TGTGCCAGCAGCCGCGGGGGGGCAACAAATGAGCAGTTCTTC. The encoded protein is CASSRGGATNEQFF.

The rearrangement joins TRBV12-3 or TRBV12-4 to TRBJ1-2; TRBD1 agrees at 7 bases. This CDR3 has 13 amino acids. The junction had 2 bases not matched to a gene; V was cut back by 6 bases and J by 1 base. CDR3 protein: CASSRQGNYGYTF. CDR3 bases: TGTGCCAGCAGCAGACAGGGTAACTATGGCTACACCTTC.

DNA of the CDR3: TGTGCCAGCAGCCCCCGGGGTGCGGGGCGCACCACAGATACGCAGTATTTT. Translated, it gives CASSPRGAGRTTDTQYF. V is TRBV7-3 and J is TRBJ2-3, with D possibly matching TRBD2 (6 bases). This CDR3 is built from 17 residues. Germline V lookup: CDR1 SGHTA, CDR2 FQGTGA. The germline V and J ends were trimmed by 5 bases and 2 bases, with 20 bases remaining between them.

This clone is a singleton in its sample. The rearrangement joins TRBV9 to TRBJ2-5; 8 nucleotides line up with TRBD2. V lost 0 bases to trimming and J lost 4 bases; unmatched junction nucleotides: 14. CDR1 is SGDLS, CDR2 YYNGEE, per germline. The length of the CDR3 is 18 residues. The CDR3 loop is CASSVGRGTRAIVETQYF. In nucleotides, the CDR3 is TGTGCCAGCAGCGTAGGGAGGGGGACTAGGGCTATCGTAGAGACCCAGTACTTC.

The gene calls are TRBV18 and TRBJ1-1; D perhaps matches TRBD1 (5 bases). V gave up 3 bases and J gave up 3 bases, with 8 bases separating them. CDR1 and CDR2 (germline): KGHSH, LQKENI. This CDR3 comprises 13 residues. The CDR3 reads CASSPKGDTEAFF. The CDR3 DNA reads as TGTGCCAGCTCACCCAAAGGGGACACTGAAGCTTTCTTT.

V is TRBV7-2 and J is TRBJ1-2; unclear D gene. The CDR3 consists of 13 residues. The V gene lost 1 base and the J gene lost 5 bases, with 8 bases spanning the gap. CDR1 SGHTA and CDR2 FQGNSA come from the germline V gene. The CDR3 loop is CASSLGRSYGYTF. The DNA for the CDR3 is TGTGCCAGCAGCTTAGGCCGTTCATATGGCTACACCTTC.

This chain uses TRBV6-5 with TRBJ2-1; D tentatively fits TRBD1 or TRBD2 (5 bases each). CDR1 MNHEY and CDR2 SVGAGI come from the germline V gene. This CDR3 contains 15 residues. The ends were cut back, 6 bases at V and 12 bases at J, with 24 bases in the middle. The chain's CDR3 is CASRLRDGGLGWQFF. The CDR3 coding sequence is TGTGCCAGCAGGCTCCGGGACGGAGGTCTCGGATGGCAGTTCTTC.

There are many counts of this clone. Other DNA sequences in the same sample also yield this CDR3. This chain connects TRBV5-1 to TRBJ1-4, with unresolved D. Germline lookup yields CDR1 SGHRS and CDR2 YFSETQ. The CDR3 spans 14 residues. Trimming stripped 0 bases from V and 4 bases from J, with 7 bases between. The CDR3 protein is CASSLGQINEKLFF. CDR3 bases: TGCGCCAGCAGCTTGGGGCAGATTAATGAAAAACTGTTTTTT.

The chain joins TRBV19 to TRBJ1-2; 11 nucleotides agree with TRBD1. This CDR3 is 15 amino acids long. J was trimmed by 7 bases and V by 5 bases; bases with no gene match: 9. CDR1 LNHDA and CDR2 SQIVND come from the germline V gene (reference sequence). CDR3 protein: CASSPRTGGFRGYTF. CDR3 in DNA: TGTGCCAGTAGTCCCCGGACAGGGGGCTTTCGTGGCTACACCTTC.

The rearrangement joins TRBV10-2 to TRBJ1-1; D not resolved. The germline V gene encodes CDR1 WSHSY and CDR2 SAAADI. The CDR3 has 11 residues. Trimming pared 4 bases from V and 0 bases from J, leaving 0 bases between. This CDR3 is CASSVNTEAFF. CDR3 DNA sequence: TGCGCCAGCAGTGTGAACACTGAAGCTTTCTTT.

This clone was found a few times. The chain combines TRBV6-5 with TRBJ1-2, with unresolved D. Trimming stripped 0 bases from V and 5 bases from J, with 10 bases between. The CDR3 consists of 14 residues. Looked up from germline, CDR1 is MNHEY and CDR2 is SVGAGI. The CDR3, as DNA: TGTGCCAGCAGTTACTCCGGAGATTGGTATGGCTACACCTTC. This translates into CASSYSGDWYGYTF.

The CDR3 DNA follows: TGCGCCAGCAGCAATCCGGGCGGAAACACCATATATTTT. Encoded protein: CASSNPGGNTIYF. The chain uses TRBV5-1 and TRBJ1-3; no reliable D call. Germline loops: CDR1 SGHRS, CDR2 YFSETQ. There are 13 residues in the CDR3. Deletions cut 4 bases from V and 4 bases from J, with 9 bases between.

The chain carries TRBV9 and TRBJ2-3; TRBD2 matches 7 bases. This CDR3 is built from 16 residues. The germline gives CDR1 SGDLS, CDR2 YYNGEE. Germline trimming cut 0 bases from V and 4 bases from J; bases unmatched to any gene: 8. In DNA form, the CDR3 reads TGTGCCAGCAGCGTAGGACTAGCTTTGAGTGCAGATACGCAGTATTTT. Its translation: CASSVGLALSADTQYF.

This chain links TRBV6-5 with TRBJ1-4; a possible D gene is TRBD1 (5 bases). The CDR3 spans 15 residues. The germline CDR1 and CDR2 sequences are MNHEY and SVGAGI. The V gene lost 6 bases and the J gene lost 7 bases, with 18 bases spanning the gap. The CDR3 loop is CASSSDLWGGEKLFF. In DNA, the CDR3 is TGTGCCAGCAGCTCCGACTTGTGGGGGGGTGAAAAACTGTTTTTT.

The rearrangement links TRBV7-3 to TRBJ1-1; D not certain. Germline V lookup: CDR1 SGHTA, CDR2 FQGTGA. This CDR3 has 13 residues. The ends were cut back, 4 bases at V and 6 bases at J, with 12 bases in the middle. CDR3 nucleotide sequence: TGTGCCAGCAGCTCCTCACGGGAGGCTGAAGCTTTCTTT. Protein sequence: CASSSSREAEAFF.

The rearrangement joins TRBV7-3 to TRBJ2-5; the match to TRBD2 covers 15 bases. Trimming at V came to 5 bases and at J to 4 bases, leaving 8 bases not matched to a gene. CDR1 SGHTA and CDR2 FQGTGA come from the germline V gene. The CDR3 is made up of 17 amino acids. This CDR3 is CASSPGTSGGPGETQYF. For the CDR3, the DNA is TGTGCCAGCAGCCCAGGGACTAGCGGGGGGCCAGGAGAGACCCAGTACTTC.

V and J are TRBV5-1 and TRBJ2-3, with D possibly matching TRBD1 (5 bases). Between the trimmed V and J ends, which lost 3 bases and 2 bases, there was a span of 13 bases. Germline V gene lookup returns CDR1 SGHRS and CDR2 YFSETQ. CDR3 length: 15 amino acids. CDR3 coding DNA: TGCGCCAGCAGCTCCGTGGACATAACCACAGATACGCAGTATTTT. Translating gives CASSSVDITTDTQYF. Full variable domain (outside the CDR3, taken from reference TRBV5-1 and TRBJ2-3): KAGVTQTPRYLIKTRGQQVTLSCSPISGHRSVSWYQQTPGQGLQFLFEYFSETQRNKGNFPGRFSGRQFSNSRSEMNVSTLELGDSALYLCASSSVDITTDTQYFGPGTRLTVL.

The V call is TRBV6-5, the J call TRBJ2-5; D might be TRBD2 (5 bases). The V end lost 8 bases, the J end lost 10 bases, and 17 bases lay between the germline ends. The germline V gene encodes CDR1 MNHEY and CDR2 SVGAGI. The CDR3 length is 12 residues. The DNA of the CDR3 is TGTGCCAGCGGCGACCCCGGGGAAGGCCAGTACTTC. This translates into CASGDPGEGQYF.

This chain links TRBV21-1 with TRBJ2-6. TRBV21-1 is assigned pseudogene status. The CDR3 has 16 amino acids. The CDR3 DNA follows: TGTGCCAGCAGCAAAGATGGGGTCGTGAGGGCCAACGTCCTGACTTTC. Amino acids: CASSKDGVVRANVLTF.